These 26 T cell receptor beta chains came from one sample sequenced in a study of cytomegalovirus exposure and HLA in healthy donors. Libraries were prepared by immunoSEQ multiplex PCR; TCRdb keeps only in-frame clonotypes and omits some of them. The data show fewer than 300,000 clones, around nine tenths seen once. The sample comprised PBMCs. These receptor sequences come from a woman aged 18-30 years in good health and CMV-seronegative.

J is TRBJ1-1 and V is TRBV19; D not certain. The length of the CDR3 is 16 residues. V was shortened by 6 bases and J by 0 bases, with 17 bases between the two germline ends. Germline CDR1 reads LNHDA; CDR2 reads SQIVND (reference sequence). The CDR3 DNA follows: TGTGCCAGTAGCATCGCCCCGTTAGTCATGAACACTGAAGCTTTCTTT. It specifies CASSIAPLVMNTEAFF.

The chain uses TRBV7-2 and TRBJ2-7, with 13 bases aligning to TRBD2. V lost 1 base, J lost 7 bases, and 7 bases stayed unmatched. The CDR3 spans 16 residues. CDR1 is SGHTA and CDR2 is FQGNSA in the germline V gene. The CDR3 is CASSLDALGLAGEQYF. The DNA for the CDR3 is TGTGCCAGCAGCTTAGATGCTCTGGGACTAGCGGGAGAGCAGTACTTC. Together with reference TRBV7-2 and TRBJ2-7, the CDR3 gives the full variable domain: GAGVSQSPSNKVTEKGKDVELRCDPISGHTALYWYRQSLGQGLEFLIYFQGNSAPDKSGLPSDRFSAERTGGSVSTLTIQRTQQEDSAVYLCASSLDALGLAGEQYFGPGTRLTVT.

The sample holds a few counts of this clone. V is TRBV27 and J is TRBJ1-2, with D perhaps TRBD1 (5 bases). The germline V and J ends were trimmed by 6 bases and 3 bases, with 14 bases remaining between them. The CDR3 consists of 14 residues. The germline V gene has CDR1 MNHEY and CDR2 SMNVEV (reference sequence). CDR3 bases: TGTGCCAGCAGCCCCGGGGGGGTCCACTATGGCTACACCTTC. Translating gives CASSPGGVHYGYTF.

This chain connects TRBV2 to TRBJ2-7; D call uncertain. Trimming shortened V by 2 bases and J by 0 bases, and 8 bases separated the two germline ends. CDR3 length equals 14 residues. CDR1 SNHLY and CDR2 FYNNEI come from the germline V gene. DNA of the CDR3: TGTGCCAGCAGTGAATCCTCTAACTCCTACGAGCAGTACTTC. This codes for CASSESSNSYEQYF.

This clone was recorded once. The conserved phenylalanine or tryptophan is not found at the CDR3 terminus, so this likely reflects a read error. Because the CDR3's place on the DNA is in doubt, the DNA is left out and the CDR3 is given as listed by TCRdb. V is TRBV21-1 and J is TRBJ1-2; no DNA check was done on the table's D call, TRBD1. TRBV21-1 is annotated as a pseudogene. The CDR3 length equals 9 residues, ends included. The CDR3 sequence: CASTLRDSS.

The V and J genes are TRBV2 and TRBJ2-1; possibly TRBD1 for D (6 bases). The V end was cut by 5 bases, the J end by 4 bases, with 15 bases between. This CDR3 spans 15 amino acids. The germline CDR1 and CDR2 sequences are SNHLY and FYNNEI. The CDR3 loop reads CASSSSTGWYNEQFF. The DNA of the CDR3 is TGTGCCAGCAGTTCGTCTACAGGGTGGTACAATGAGCAGTTCTTC.

The chain employs TRBV6-5 and TRBJ1-5; TRBD1 might be the D (5 bases). The CDR3 contains 13 residues. V gave up 5 bases and J gave up 2 bases, with 7 bases separating them. CDR1 MNHEY and CDR2 SVGAGI come from the germline V gene. The CDR3 sequence: CASSVQGNQPQHF. CDR3 nucleotides: TGTGCCAGCAGTGTACAGGGCAATCAGCCCCAGCATTTT.

CDR3 in amino acids: CASSQDLRSLYEQYF. CDR3 bases: TGCGCCAGCAGCCAAGATCTGCGGAGCCTCTACGAGCAGTACTTC. V usage is TRBV4-1 and J usage is TRBJ2-7; no clear D. V lost 0 bases and J 3 bases, leaving 12 bases between the germline ends. Germline V gives CDR1 MGHRA, CDR2 YSYEKL. The CDR3 length is 15 residues.

The chain couples TRBV28 to TRBJ1-1; D gene unclear. The CDR3 spans 15 residues. Trimming stripped 1 base from V and 3 bases from J, with 12 bases between. In germline, CDR1 is MDHEN, CDR2 SYDVKM. The CDR3 sequence: CASSLSRLDHTEAFF. CDR3 coding DNA: TGTGCCAGCAGTTTATCTCGACTTGACCACACTGAAGCTTTCTTT.

The chain combines TRBV7-3 with TRBJ2-1; D not certain. The V gene lost 5 bases and the J gene lost 8 bases, with 13 bases spanning the gap. The germline V gene encodes CDR1 SGHTA and CDR2 FQGTGA. The CDR3 extends over 13 amino acids. CDR3 residues: CASSMLVSDEQFF. Written as DNA, the CDR3 is TGTGCCAGCAGCATGCTAGTGAGCGATGAGCAGTTCTTC.

The chain recombines TRBV11-2 with TRBJ2-7; tentatively, D is TRBD2 (5 bases). V was trimmed by 5 bases and J by 0 bases, leaving 20 bases between them. The CDR3 loop spans 17 amino acids. Germline lookup yields CDR1 SGHAT and CDR2 FQNNGV. Here the CDR3 reads CASSPEGPKSYSYEQYF. For the CDR3, the DNA is TGTGCCAGCAGCCCAGAGGGTCCCAAATCCTACTCCTACGAGCAGTACTTC.

The chain is built from TRBV28 and TRBJ2-1; 9 nucleotides line up with TRBD1. Germline lookup yields CDR1 MDHEN and CDR2 SYDVKM. This CDR3 has 16 amino acids. V lost 4 bases to trimming and J lost 3 bases; unmatched junction nucleotides: 7. In DNA form, the CDR3 reads TGTGCCAGCAGTTCGGGACAGGGTTTTTTCTACAATGAGCAGTTCTTC. Amino acids: CASSSGQGFFYNEQFF.

The V call is TRBV11-3, the J call TRBJ2-1; D not resolved. The CDR3 totals 14 residues. The V end lost 6 bases, the J end lost 8 bases, and 17 bases lay between the germline ends. The V gene's germline CDR1 is SGHNT and CDR2 YENEEA. CDR3 in amino acids: CASSQARSPDEQFF. DNA for the CDR3: TGTGCCAGCAGTCAAGCGCGGAGTCCGGATGAGCAGTTCTTC. The variable domain in full, with the rest retrieved from reference TRBV11-3 and TRBJ2-1, is EAGVVQSPRYKIIEKKQPVAFWCNPISGHNTLYWYLQNLGQGPELLIRYENEEAVDDSQLPKDRFSAERLKGVDSTLKIQPAELGDSAVYLCASSQARSPDEQFFGPGTRLTVL.

The chain carries TRBV7-9 and TRBJ2-7; TRBD2 aligns across 8 bases. The V segment lost 5 bases and the J segment 4 bases; nucleotides outside the gene matches: 13. The CDR3 extends over 16 amino acids. Germline V gives CDR1 SEHNR, CDR2 FQNEAQ (reference sequence). This chain's CDR3 is CASSTRPAGAVYEQYF. The CDR3 DNA sequence: TGTGCCAGCAGCACCCGGCCAGCGGGAGCGGTGTACGAGCAGTACTTC.

The V call is TRBV5-4, the J call TRBJ2-1, with D perhaps matching TRBD2 (6 bases). V lost 0 bases to trimming and J lost 4 bases, with 8 bases between them. Per germline, CDR1 SGHNT and CDR2 YYREEE (reference sequence). This CDR3 has 14 amino acids. The CDR3 nucleotides are TGTGCCAGCAGCTTGGTTGGACTATACAATGAGCAGTTCTTC. As protein: CASSLVGLYNEQFF.

CDR3 bases: TGTGCCAGCAGCGTAGGCCCCGAGGGCAATGAGCAGTTCTTC. The encoded protein is CASSVGPEGNEQFF. V gene TRBV9 combines with J gene TRBJ2-1; tentative D call: TRBD2 (5 bases). The CDR3 is made up of 14 amino acids. Trimming stripped 0 bases from V and 6 bases from J, with 10 bases between. Germline V lookup: CDR1 SGDLS, CDR2 YYNGEE.

This clone was seen only once. This chain uses TRBV19 with TRBJ1-5, with D tentatively TRBD1 (6 bases). V lost 3 bases and J 7 bases, leaving 13 bases between the germline ends. The CDR3 runs 14 residues. CDR1 is LNHDA and CDR2 is SQIVND in the germline V gene (reference sequence). The chain's CDR3 is CASSMEQGIQPQHF. CDR3 nucleotides: TGTGCCAGTAGTATGGAACAGGGTATACAGCCCCAGCATTTT.

This chain uses TRBV5-6 with TRBJ2-7; TRBD2 agrees at 9 bases. The CDR3 spans 14 residues. Germline trimming cut 2 bases from V and 5 bases from J; bases unmatched to any gene: 5. CDR1 and CDR2 (germline): SGHDT, YYEEEE. The CDR3 coding sequence is TGTGCCAGCAGCTTTTTGCGGGAGGGAAACGAGCAGTACTTC. It codes for CASSFLREGNEQYF.

V gene TRBV9 combines with J gene TRBJ2-5, with 10 nucleotides matching TRBD2. The J segment lost 5 bases and the V segment lost 2 bases, leaving 6 bases of the junction unmatched. Per the germline V gene, CDR1 is SGDLS and CDR2 is YYNGEE. The CDR3 is made up of 15 amino acids. This chain's CDR3 is CASSVGLAGVETQYF. The CDR3 nucleotides read TGTGCCAGCAGCGTCGGGCTAGCGGGAGTGGAGACCCAGTACTTC.

This clone was found once. V is TRBV11-2 and J is TRBJ2-5; 9 positions match TRBD2. The V and J ends lost 4 bases and 4 bases, in that order; junction bases with no gene match: 13. This CDR3 has 17 amino acids. From germline, CDR1 is SGHAT and CDR2 FQNNGV. The CDR3 is CASSSPAGGRALETQYF. DNA of the CDR3: TGTGCCAGCAGCTCCCCCGCTGGCGGGAGGGCATTAGAGACCCAGTACTTC.

The rearrangement uses TRBV5-4 and TRBJ2-7, with TRBD2 matching 9 bases. Germline V gene lookup returns CDR1 SGHNT and CDR2 YYREEE (reference sequence). The ends lost 4 bases at V and 3 bases at J; junction bases unmatched: 5. The CDR3 contains 14 residues. CDR3 region: CASSQGLANYEQYF. The DNA of the CDR3 is TGTGCCAGCAGCCAGGGACTAGCCAACTACGAGCAGTACTTC.

The chain is built from TRBV11-3 and TRBJ2-5, with D perhaps matching TRBD2 (6 bases). The CDR3 length is 13 residues. V was cut by 6 bases and J by 4 bases, with 12 bases left in between. The germline V gene encodes CDR1 SGHNT and CDR2 YENEEA. The CDR3 protein is CASSAGTVETQYF. DNA for the CDR3: TGTGCCAGCAGTGCGGGGACGGTAGAGACCCAGTACTTC.

The V gene is TRBV6-1, the J gene TRBJ1-2, with TRBD1 identical over 7 bases. With 2 bases clipped from V and 3 bases from J, the junction kept 6 bases outside the gene matches. The germline gives CDR1 MNHNS, CDR2 SASEGT. This CDR3 spans 15 amino acids. Here the CDR3 DNA reads TGTGCCAGCAGTGAATGGGGCAGGGGGGACTATGGCTACACCTTC. The encoded protein is CASSEWGRGDYGYTF.

The chain carries TRBV13 and TRBJ2-1, with TRBD2 matching over 7 bases. V was clipped by 0 bases and J by 8 bases; unmatched bases: 7. Germline V gives CDR1 PRHDT, CDR2 FYEKMQ (reference sequence). This CDR3 has 15 residues. The CDR3 bases are TGTGCCAGCAGCTTAGGGCGGGAGATGACGGATGAGCAGTTCTTC. The encoded protein is CASSLGREMTDEQFF.

The genes are TRBV9 and TRBJ2-5; 9 nucleotides agree with TRBD2. Unmatched junction bases numbered 8, after V lost 3 bases and J lost 8 bases. The germline CDR1 and CDR2 sequences are SGDLS and YYNGEE. The CDR3 is 14 residues long. CDR3 bases: TGTGCCAGCAGCGAGTTCCCCCTAGCGGGAACCCAGTACTTC. As protein: CASSEFPLAGTQYF.

The V call is TRBV28, the J call TRBJ2-7, with 8 bases aligning to TRBD2. CDR1 MDHEN and CDR2 SYDVKM come from the germline V gene. V was pared by 8 bases and J by 1 base, with 4 bases of the junction left unmatched. CDR3 length equals 13 residues. In DNA form, the CDR3 reads TGTGCCAGCTCACTAGCGGAGTCCTACGAGCAGTACTTC. Translation: CASSLAESYEQYF.